This TCR beta chain was captured in a study of spatial heterogeneity in lung cancer. At the level of the study: Samples came from about 72 TRACERx patients with untreated early-stage lung cancer. Each time, sequencing found more beta-chain sequences than alpha-chain sequences.

The library protocol tagged each TCR cDNA with a unique molecular identifier. TCRdb ran MiXCR on the 5' RACE reads and lists one entry per CDR3 protein. The table lists tens of thousands of distinct CDR3 sequences, about 10% of them singletons. Specified time point: blood at routine non-recurrence follow-up after resection. TCRs were sequenced from unsorted whole RNA of tumor, nontumor lung or PBMC. This clonotype has just a few counts. Deletions cut 4 bases from V and 3 bases from J, with 13 bases between. Germline V gene sequence: CDR1 LGHDT, CDR2 YNNKEL (reference sequence). CDR3 length: 15 amino acids.

Source: PBMCs, taken at follow-up. V and J are TRBV3-1 and TRBJ1-5; no definite D call. This TCR was recovered from a male donor with early-stage non-small cell lung cancer. CDR3 residues: CASSLWEEPNQPQHF. Here the CDR3 DNA reads TGTGCCAGCAGCCTCTGGGAGGAACCCAATCAGCCCCAGCATTTT.